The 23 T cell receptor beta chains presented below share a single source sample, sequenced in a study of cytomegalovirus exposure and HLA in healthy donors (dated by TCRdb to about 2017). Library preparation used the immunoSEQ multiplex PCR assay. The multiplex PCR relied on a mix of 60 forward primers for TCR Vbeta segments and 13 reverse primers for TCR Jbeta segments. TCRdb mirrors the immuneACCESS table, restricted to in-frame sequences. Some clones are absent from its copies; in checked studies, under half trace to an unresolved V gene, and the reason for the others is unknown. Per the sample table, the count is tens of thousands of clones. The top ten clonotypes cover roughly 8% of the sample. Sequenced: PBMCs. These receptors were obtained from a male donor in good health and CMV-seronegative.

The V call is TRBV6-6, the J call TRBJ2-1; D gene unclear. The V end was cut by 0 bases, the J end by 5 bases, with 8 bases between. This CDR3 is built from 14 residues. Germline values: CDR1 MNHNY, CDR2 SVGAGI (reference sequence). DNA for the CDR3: TGTGCCAGCAGTTACTCGAACTTTGACAATGAGCAGTTCTTC. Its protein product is CASSYSNFDNEQFF.

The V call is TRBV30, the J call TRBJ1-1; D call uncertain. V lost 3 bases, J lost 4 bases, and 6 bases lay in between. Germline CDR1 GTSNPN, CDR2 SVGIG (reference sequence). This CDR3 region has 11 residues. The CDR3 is CAWRSVTEAFF. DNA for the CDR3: TGTGCCTGGAGGTCCGTCACTGAAGCTTTCTTT.

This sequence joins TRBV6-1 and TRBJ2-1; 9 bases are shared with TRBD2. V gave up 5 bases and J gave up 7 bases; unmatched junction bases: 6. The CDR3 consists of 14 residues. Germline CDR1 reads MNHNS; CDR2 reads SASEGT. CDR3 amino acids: CASSSGTSLNEQFF. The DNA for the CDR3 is TGTGCCAGCAGTTCCGGGACTAGCCTGAATGAGCAGTTCTTC.

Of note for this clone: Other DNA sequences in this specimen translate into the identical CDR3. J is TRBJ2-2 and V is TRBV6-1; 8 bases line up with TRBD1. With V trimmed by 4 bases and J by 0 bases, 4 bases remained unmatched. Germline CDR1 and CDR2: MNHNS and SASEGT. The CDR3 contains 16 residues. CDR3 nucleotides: TGTGCCAGCAGTGGGGACAGGATAACGAACACCGGGGAGCTGTTTTTT. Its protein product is CASSGDRITNTGELFF.

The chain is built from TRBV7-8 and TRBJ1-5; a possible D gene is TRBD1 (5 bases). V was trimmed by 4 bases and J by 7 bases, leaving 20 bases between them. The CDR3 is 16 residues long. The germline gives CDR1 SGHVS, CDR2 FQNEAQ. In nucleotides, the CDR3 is TGTGCCAGCAGCTCCCGTGGGACGGGAGGATGGCAGCCCCAGCATTTT. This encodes CASSSRGTGGWQPQHF.

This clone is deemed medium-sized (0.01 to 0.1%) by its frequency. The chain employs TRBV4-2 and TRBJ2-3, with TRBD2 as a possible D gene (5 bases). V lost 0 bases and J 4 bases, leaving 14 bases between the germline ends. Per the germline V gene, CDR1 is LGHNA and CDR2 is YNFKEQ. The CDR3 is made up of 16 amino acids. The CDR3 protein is CASSQESGEGADTQYF. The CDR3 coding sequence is TGTGCCAGCAGCCAAGAGAGCGGAGAGGGAGCAGATACGCAGTATTTT.

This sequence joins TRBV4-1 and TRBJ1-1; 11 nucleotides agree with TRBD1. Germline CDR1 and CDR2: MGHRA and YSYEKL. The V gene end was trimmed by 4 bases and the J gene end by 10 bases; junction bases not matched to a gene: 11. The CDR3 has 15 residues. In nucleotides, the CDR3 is TGCGCCAGCAGCCCCACCGGGACAGGGGGACAGGGAGCTTTCTTT. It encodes CASSPTGTGGQGAFF.

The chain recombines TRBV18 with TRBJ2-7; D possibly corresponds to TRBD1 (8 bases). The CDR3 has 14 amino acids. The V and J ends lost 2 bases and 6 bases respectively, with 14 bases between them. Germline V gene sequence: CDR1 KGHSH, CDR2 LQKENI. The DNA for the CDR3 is TGTGCCAGCTCACCAGTACAGGGGGGGGTCGAGCAGTACTTC. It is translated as CASSPVQGGVEQYF.

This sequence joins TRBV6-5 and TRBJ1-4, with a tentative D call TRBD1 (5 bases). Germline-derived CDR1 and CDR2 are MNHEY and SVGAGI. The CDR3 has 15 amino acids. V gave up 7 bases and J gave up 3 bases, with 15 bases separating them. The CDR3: CASTLGEGPNEKLFF. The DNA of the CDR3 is TGTGCCAGCACTTTGGGGGAGGGACCTAATGAAAAACTGTTTTTT.

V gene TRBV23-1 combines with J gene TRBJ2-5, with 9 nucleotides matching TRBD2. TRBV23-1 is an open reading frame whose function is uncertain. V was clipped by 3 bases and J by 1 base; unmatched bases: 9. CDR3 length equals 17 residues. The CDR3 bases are TGCGCCAGCAGTCAGAGAAGACGTAGCGGGGGCCAAGAGACCCAGTACTTC. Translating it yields CASSQRRRSGGQETQYF.

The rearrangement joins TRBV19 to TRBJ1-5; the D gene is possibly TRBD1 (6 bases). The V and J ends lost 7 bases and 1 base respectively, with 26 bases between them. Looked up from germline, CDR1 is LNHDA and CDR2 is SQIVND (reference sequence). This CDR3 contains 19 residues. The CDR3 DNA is TGTGCCAGTAACCCCTATGGGGGGGCGCGACGCCGGAGCAATCAGCCCCAGCATTTT. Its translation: CASNPYGGARRRSNQPQHF.

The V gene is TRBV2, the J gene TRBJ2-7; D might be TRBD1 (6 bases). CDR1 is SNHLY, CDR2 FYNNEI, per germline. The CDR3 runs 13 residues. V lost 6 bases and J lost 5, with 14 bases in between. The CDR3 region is CASSAAGDNEQYF. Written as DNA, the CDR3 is TGTGCCAGCAGCGCGGCAGGGGATAACGAGCAGTACTTC.

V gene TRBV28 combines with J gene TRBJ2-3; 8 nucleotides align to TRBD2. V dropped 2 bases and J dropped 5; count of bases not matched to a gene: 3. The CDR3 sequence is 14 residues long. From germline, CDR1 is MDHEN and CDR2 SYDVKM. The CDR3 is CASSLPTSGDTQYF. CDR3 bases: TGTGCCAGCAGTTTACCCACTAGCGGAGATACGCAGTATTTT.

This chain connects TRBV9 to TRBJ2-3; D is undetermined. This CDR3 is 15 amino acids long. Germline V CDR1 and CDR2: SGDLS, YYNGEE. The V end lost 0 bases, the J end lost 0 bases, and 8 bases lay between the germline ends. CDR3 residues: CASSVVGSSTDTQYF. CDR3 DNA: TGTGCCAGCAGCGTAGTTGGCTCTAGCACAGATACGCAGTATTTT.

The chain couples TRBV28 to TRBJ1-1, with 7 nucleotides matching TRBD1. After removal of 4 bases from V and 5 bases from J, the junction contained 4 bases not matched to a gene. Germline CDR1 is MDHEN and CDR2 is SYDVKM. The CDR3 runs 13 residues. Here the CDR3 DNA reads TGTGCCAGCAGTTCTCCAGGGGGGACTGAAGCTTTCTTT. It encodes CASSSPGGTEAFF.

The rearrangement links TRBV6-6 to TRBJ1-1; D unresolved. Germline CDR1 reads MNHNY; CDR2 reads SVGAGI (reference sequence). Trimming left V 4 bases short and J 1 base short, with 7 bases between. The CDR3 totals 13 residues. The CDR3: CASSFQQNTEAFF. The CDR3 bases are TGTGCCAGCAGTTTTCAACAGAACACTGAAGCTTTCTTT.

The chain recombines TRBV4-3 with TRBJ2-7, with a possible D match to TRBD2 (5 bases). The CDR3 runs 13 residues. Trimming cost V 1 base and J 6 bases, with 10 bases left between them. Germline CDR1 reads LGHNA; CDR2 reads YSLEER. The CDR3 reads CASSQGSSGEQYF. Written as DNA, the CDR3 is TGCGCCAGCAGCCAAGGTTCCAGCGGCGAGCAGTACTTC.

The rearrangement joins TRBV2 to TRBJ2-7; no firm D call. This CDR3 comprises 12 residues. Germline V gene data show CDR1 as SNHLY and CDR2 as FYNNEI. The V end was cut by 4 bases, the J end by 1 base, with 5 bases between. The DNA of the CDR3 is TGTGCCAGCAGTGGGAGTTCCTACGAGCAGTACTTC. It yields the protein CASSGSSYEQYF.

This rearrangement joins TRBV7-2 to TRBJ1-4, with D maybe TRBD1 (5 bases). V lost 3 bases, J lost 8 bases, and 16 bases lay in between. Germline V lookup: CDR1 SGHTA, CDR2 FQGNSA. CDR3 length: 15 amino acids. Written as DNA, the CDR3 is TGTGCCAGCAGCTTGTCGCAGGGAGGGACCGAAAAACTGTTTTTT. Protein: CASSLSQGGTEKLFF.

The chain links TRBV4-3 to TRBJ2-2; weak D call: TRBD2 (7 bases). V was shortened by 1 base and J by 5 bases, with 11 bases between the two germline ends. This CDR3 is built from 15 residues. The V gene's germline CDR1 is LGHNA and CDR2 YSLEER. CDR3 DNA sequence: TGCGCCAGCAGCCAAGTCAGGGGAGGGACCGGGGAGCTGTTTTTT. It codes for CASSQVRGGTGELFF.

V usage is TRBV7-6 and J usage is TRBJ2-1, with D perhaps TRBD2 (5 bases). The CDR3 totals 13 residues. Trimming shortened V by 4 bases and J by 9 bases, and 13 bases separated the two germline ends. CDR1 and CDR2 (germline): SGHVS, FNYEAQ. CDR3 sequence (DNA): TGTGCCAGCAGCTCCGCGAGCGGATCTGAGCAGTTCTTC. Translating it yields CASSSASGSEQFF.

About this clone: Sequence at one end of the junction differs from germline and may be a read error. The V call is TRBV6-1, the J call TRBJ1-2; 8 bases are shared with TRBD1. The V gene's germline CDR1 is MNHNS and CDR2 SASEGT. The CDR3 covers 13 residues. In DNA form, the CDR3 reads TGTGCCAGCAGGGGGACAGGCAACTCTGGCTACACCTTC. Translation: CASRGTGNSGYTF.

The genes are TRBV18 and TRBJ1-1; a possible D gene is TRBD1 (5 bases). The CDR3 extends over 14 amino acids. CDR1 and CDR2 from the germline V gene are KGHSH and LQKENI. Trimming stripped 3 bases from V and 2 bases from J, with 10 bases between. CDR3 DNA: TGTGCCAGCTCACCTCAGGGTGTTAACACTGAAGCTTTCTTT. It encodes CASSPQGVNTEAFF.